This T cell receptor beta chain was recovered during a study of Graves' ophthalmopathy and Graves' hyperthyroidism (dated by TCRdb to between 2017 and 2018). Looking at the study overall: Peripheral blood was collected at initial diagnosis, before any treatment. To tell Graves' ophthalmopathy apart from Graves' hyperthyroidism, and to predict which patients would progress to ophthalmopathy, the study relied on TCR beta repertoire signatures. In total, 135 blood samples were TCR-sequenced: 40 to 45 ophthalmopathy, 75 hyperthyroidism and 17 hyperthyroidism-to-ophthalmopathy patients. A discovery set of 100 patients (43 ophthalmopathy, 57 stable hyperthyroidism) was enrolled to explore V-J signatures distinguishing ophthalmopathy from hyperthyroidism. For independent validation, a separate cohort was made up of approximately 18 hyperthyroidism patients plus 17 patients who later progressed from hyperthyroidism to ophthalmopathy. In several hyperthyroidism patients, the T-cell repertoires found in thyroid tissue were compared with those found in blood. After sampling, hyperthyroidism patients received methimazole starting at 30 mg daily, and ophthalmopathy patients received high-dose intravenous methylprednisolone. The 100 or so discovery patients were randomly split 7:3 into training and test sets.

General conclusions and limits of the study: In validation, the model predicted ophthalmopathy progression with about 71% sensitivity and approximately 72% specificity; fewer than 15 predicted patients were CT-confirmed with GO in a median of about 6.2 months. Ophthalmopathy was separated from stable hyperthyroidism by the 13-signature model with roughly 87% sensitivity and around 81% specificity in cross-validation and with 80%/75% in the test set. Among expanded thyroid clonotypes with frequency above 0.001, most also showed up in blood, which suggests that blood repertoires may reflect the thyroid immune response. No statistical method was used to set the sample size in advance, and the investigators knew which group each participant was assigned to.

For repertoire sequencing, the TCR beta CDR3 regions were amplified from RNA transcripts. HTBI primers and the Qiagen OneStep RT-PCR kit were used in a first-round RT-PCR, which was followed by a second-round multiplex PCR, size selection and purification. Sequencing of the libraries was carried out on an Illumina HiSeq2000 in paired-end mode with 100 bp reads. For the original study's pipeline: SOAPnuke was used to process the reads, throwing out any read that had adapters, had uncalled bases, had a mean Phred below 15, or lacked an exact constant-primer or identifier match. High-quality paired reads were merged with COPE v1.2.5. Each unique nucleotide sequence was treated as a clonotype, and MiTCR v1.1 was used to align the clonotypes to the IMGT TRB V, D and J references. Analysis was restricted to V-J combinations with a frequency above 0.0001, which covered just over 98% of repertoires. For each V-J combination, a TCR clonal expansion and chaos score was defined as the ratio of F50 clonal expansion to chaos observed in the TCRdist matrix. Welch's t-statistics and random forest were used to narrow the features down to 10 to 15 V-J combinations, which were then fed into a naive Bayes classifier. The similarity between thyroid and blood repertoires was quantified using the Morisita-Horn index. TCRdb's own reprocessing of the public reads used fastp at Q25 and MiXCR and kept productive beta chains. Entries are consolidated by CDR3 protein sequence, retaining the most common genes and DNA. None of the V and J calls come from the authors' own analysis; TCRdb made them. For this sample there are 150,000 to 200,000 distinct CDR3 sequences; roughly 36% appear just once. The ten top clones hold around 8.9% of the sample.

This clonotype was seen many times. What antigen it recognizes has not been identified. Base-call qualities are not available, and no considerably larger clone is one nucleotide away. Ophthalmopathy patients had moderately to severely active disease, Clinical Activity Score of at least 3, NOSPECS grade of at least 4, and disease duration under 3 months. Patients with other autoimmune diseases, uncontrolled infections, pregnancy or lactation were excluded from the study. Clinical symptoms, serum thyroxine, TRAb, thyroid ultrasound and orbital computed tomography were used for diagnosis. Using Ficoll-Paque density gradient centrifugation, PBMCs were isolated from 9.5 to 10 ml of fresh peripheral blood. Total RNA was extracted with Trizol reagent and quality-checked on an Agilent 2100 Bioanalyzer. The origin of this receptor is a man aged 25 to 45 with Graves' ophthalmopathy. Donor details come from another sample of the same person, matched by shared clones. The sequenced sample was peripheral blood.

The CDR3 protein: CASGRGAETQYF. The nucleotide sequence is given as TGCGCCAGCGGCCGAGGTGCGGAGACCCAGTACTTC. Rearrangement joined TRBV5-1 to TRBJ2-5; the D gene remains uncertain. Spanning cysteine to phenylalanine, the CDR3 consists of 12 amino acids. Only CDR3 DNA remains: 36 bases, in frame from the first base. Per the germline V gene, SGHRS is the CDR1 and YFSETQ is the CDR2. V is cut by 7 bases and J by 5 bases, and the space between the germline ends is 12 bases.